Listed here is a single TCR beta chain. Its antigen is not known. The V gene lost 5 bases and the J gene lost 0 bases, with 7 bases spanning the gap. The CDR3 is made up of 13 amino acids. The germline gives CDR1 SGHVS, CDR2 FNYEAQ. Profiling relied on immunoSEQ multiplex PCR, and the TCRdb table lists in-frame clones only, not all of them. The sample records some 70,000 clones, around 90% being singletons. This entry is derived from a study of graft-versus-host responses after intestinal transplantation. The overall study: As for transplant type, recipients had multivisceral, liver-intestinal, or isolated intestinal grafts.

The chain has TRBV7-6 and TRBJ1-1; the D is unclear. This TCR came from a human donor who was the organ donor for an intestinal transplant. The sample was unstimulated CD8+ T cells sorted from spleen or lymph node cells, taken before transplant. The CDR3 sequence is CASSATVNTEAFF. The CDR3 coding sequence is TGTGCCAGCAGCGCGACTGTGAACACTGAAGCTTTCTTT.